This T cell receptor (beta chain) was obtained from a study of cytomegalovirus exposure and HLA in healthy donors. Whole-study findings and limits: Analysis was carried out at a later point, and it linked a missense DCLRE1C variant to TCR beta V- and J-gene trimming.

J was trimmed by 4 bases and V by 6 bases; bases with no gene match: 5. The CDR3 length is 15 residues. The germline V gene has CDR1 MNHNY and CDR2 SVGAGI (reference sequence). This PCR relied on a set of 60 Vbeta primers and 13 Jbeta primers. Generated by immunoSEQ multiplex PCR, the TCRdb table keeps only in-frame clones and is missing some. The sample lists 120,000 or so clones; under 80% were seen once. About this clone itself: Its matching antigen is unknown.

This receptor was taken from a man in his forties in good health and CMV-seropositive. Sequencing used PBMCs. J is TRBJ2-5 and V is TRBV6-6; 13 nucleotides agree with TRBD2. This chain's CDR3 is CASSGTSGMLETQYF. Written as DNA, the CDR3 is TGTGCCAGCAGCGGGACTAGCGGGATGTTAGAGACCCAGTACTTC.